This T cell receptor (beta chain) came from a study of blood T cell repertoires in COVID-19. Study information: Sample material is recorded as cDNA or gDNA derived from T cells, B-cell-depleted T cells, or PBMCs.

Original data processing: Reference gene primer amplification in the assay estimated nucleated cell counts. Only in-frame clones appear in the TCRdb table, and some are missing; sequencing was by immunoSEQ multiplex PCR. V and J calls and clone size are those listed in that table; D and trimming were worked out from the DNA. Of approximately 180,000 clones listed, 65% to 85% were seen once; the top ten hold about 7%. Looked up from germline, CDR1 is SQVTM and CDR2 is ANQGSEA. V lost 7 bases to trimming and J lost 4 bases; unmatched junction nucleotides: 6. There are 13 residues in the CDR3. This TCR was recovered from a woman aged 40 to 55 with COVID-19, enrolled during active disease. This chain connects TRBV29-1 to TRBJ2-2; TRBD1 agrees at 7 bases. The sequenced material came from peripheral blood. The CDR3 reads CSGRQGSTGELFF. In DNA form, the CDR3 reads TGCAGCGGCCGACAGGGAAGCACCGGGGAGCTGTTTTTT.